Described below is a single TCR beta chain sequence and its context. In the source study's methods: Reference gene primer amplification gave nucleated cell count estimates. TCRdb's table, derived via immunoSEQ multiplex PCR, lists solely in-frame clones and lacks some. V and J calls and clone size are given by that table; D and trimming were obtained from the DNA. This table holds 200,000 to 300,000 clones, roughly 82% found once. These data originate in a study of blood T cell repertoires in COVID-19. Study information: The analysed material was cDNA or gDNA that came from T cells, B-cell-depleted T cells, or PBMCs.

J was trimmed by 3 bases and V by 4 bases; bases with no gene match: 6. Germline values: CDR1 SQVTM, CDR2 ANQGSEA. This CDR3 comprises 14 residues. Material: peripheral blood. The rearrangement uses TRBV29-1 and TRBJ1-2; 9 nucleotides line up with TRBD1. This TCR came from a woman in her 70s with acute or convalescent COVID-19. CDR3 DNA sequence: TGCAGCGTTGCAGGGACAGGGTCTTACTATGGCTACACCTTC. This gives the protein CSVAGTGSYYGYTF.